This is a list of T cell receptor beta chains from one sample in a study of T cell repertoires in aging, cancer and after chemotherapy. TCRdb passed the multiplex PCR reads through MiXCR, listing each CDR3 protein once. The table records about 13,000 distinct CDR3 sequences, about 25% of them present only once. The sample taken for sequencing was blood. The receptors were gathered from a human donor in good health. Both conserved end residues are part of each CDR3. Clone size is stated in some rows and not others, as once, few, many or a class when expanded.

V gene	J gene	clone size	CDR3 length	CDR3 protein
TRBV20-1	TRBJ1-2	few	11	CSAREDRQHTF
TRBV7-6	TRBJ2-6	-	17	CASSHPNGGRGANVLTF
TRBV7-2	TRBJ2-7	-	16	CASSNPTGGTSYEQYF
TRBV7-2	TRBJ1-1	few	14	CASSSGQGATEAFF
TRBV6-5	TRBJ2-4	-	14	CASSYSGTGDIQYF
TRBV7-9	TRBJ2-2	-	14	CASGLRLGGGELFF
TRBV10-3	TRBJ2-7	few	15	CAISEGAGRPYEQYF
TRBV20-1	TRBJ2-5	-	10	CSASEETQYF
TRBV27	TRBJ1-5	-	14	CASSLARNIPAQHF
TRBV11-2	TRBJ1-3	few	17	CASSSLLRGRSGNTIYF
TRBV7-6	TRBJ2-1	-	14	CASSLGGVQNEQFF
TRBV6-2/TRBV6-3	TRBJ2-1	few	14	CASKSGGDYNEQFF
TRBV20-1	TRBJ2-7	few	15	CSARPGGRKVREQYF
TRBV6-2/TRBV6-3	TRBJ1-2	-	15	CASRRTRTELYCYTF
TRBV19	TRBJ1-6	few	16	CASRMTPGQGISPLHF
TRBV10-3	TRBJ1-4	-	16	CAISEGTGPDGQKLFF
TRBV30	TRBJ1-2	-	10	CAWGGYGYTF
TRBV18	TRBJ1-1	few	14	CASSPGQMNTEAFF
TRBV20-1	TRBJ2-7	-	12	CSATGGAYEQYF
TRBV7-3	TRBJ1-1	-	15	CASSLGGGGQTEAFF
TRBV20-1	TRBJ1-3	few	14	CSASDRSSGNTIYF
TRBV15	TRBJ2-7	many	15	CATRSGMTDSYEQYF
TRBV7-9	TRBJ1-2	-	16	CASSGDRGRRNYGYTF
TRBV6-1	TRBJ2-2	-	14	CAGGQGANTGELFF
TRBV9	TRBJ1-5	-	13	CASSAEGNQPQHF
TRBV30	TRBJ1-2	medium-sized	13	CAWSVVSYYGYTF
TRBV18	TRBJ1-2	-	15	CASSRPGQGNYGYTF
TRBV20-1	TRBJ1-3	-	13	CSASGGSGNTIYF
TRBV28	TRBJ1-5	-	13	CASSLGIHQPQHF
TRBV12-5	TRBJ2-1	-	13	CASGPWTGREQFF
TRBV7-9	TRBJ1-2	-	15	CASSLTGGSRYGYTF
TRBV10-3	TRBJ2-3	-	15	CAISYPGAVTDTQYF
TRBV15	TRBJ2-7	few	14	CATSLLGAGYEQYF
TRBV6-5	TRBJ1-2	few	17	CASSYRPPDRANYGYTF
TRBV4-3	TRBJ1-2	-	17	CASSQALDSPTIFGYTF
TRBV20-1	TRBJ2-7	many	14	CSALPGTGGYEQYF
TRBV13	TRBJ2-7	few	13	CASSLDGDYEQYF
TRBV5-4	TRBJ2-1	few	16	CASSLPGASSYNEQFF
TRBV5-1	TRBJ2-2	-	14	CASSLVGRTGELFF
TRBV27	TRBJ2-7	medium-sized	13	CARRPLTLGGQYF
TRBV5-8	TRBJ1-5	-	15	CASSLWQGSNQPQHF
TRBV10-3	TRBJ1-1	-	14	CAISERQGNTEALF
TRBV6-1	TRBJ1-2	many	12	CASNTYGVGYTF
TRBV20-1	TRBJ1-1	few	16	CSARPPRTGARTEAFF
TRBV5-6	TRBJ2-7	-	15	CASTKSGTISYEQYF
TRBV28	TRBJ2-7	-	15	CASSLYAHRGYEQYF